These 20 T cell receptor beta chains were sequenced from one sample in a study of identical twins. Each CDR3 protein is one row after TCRdb ran MiXCR on the 5' RACE reads. The sample shows approximately 260,000 distinct CDR3 sequences, 11% to 15% of them seen only once. Sequenced material: memory (CD45RO+) T cells sorted from blood. The receptors were sampled from a woman between 18 and 30 years old in good health.

Regarding this clonotype: A much larger clone lies a single base off, so this may be a read error. The chain carries TRBV6-2 or TRBV6-3 and TRBJ2-1; 11 bases line up with TRBD1. This CDR3 is built from 15 residues. V lost 6 bases and J lost 2; bases outside the gene matches: 3. The germline V gene encodes CDR1 MNHEY and CDR2 SVGEGT. The CDR3 nucleotides read TGTGCCAGCAGCTGGGGACAGGGGGCCTACAATGAGCAGTTCTTC. As protein: CASSWGQGAYNEQFF.

This clonotype was picked up a small number of times. This chain's CDR3 is CAIRPALEAGVETQYF. The CDR3 DNA sequence: TGTGCCATCAGGCCCGCCCTAGAGGCGGGGGTAGAGACCCAGTACTTC. The genes are TRBV10-3 and TRBJ2-5; 7 bases are shared with TRBD2. Trimming took 6 bases from V and 4 from J; bases not matched to a gene: 14. Germline V gene lookup returns CDR1 ENHRY and CDR2 SYGVKD. The CDR3 extends over 16 amino acids.

In its sample, this clonotype was seen many times. The chain joins TRBV20-1 to TRBJ1-6; D is perhaps TRBD1 (5 bases). The germline CDR1 and CDR2 sequences are DFQATT and SNEGSKA (reference sequence). Trimming took off 0 bases at V and 10 bases at J, with 10 bases between the two ends. The CDR3 covers 13 residues. The CDR3 is CSARDRRDSPLHF. CDR3 coding DNA: TGCAGTGCTAGAGATCGGCGGGACTCACCCCTCCACTTT.

This clonotype has at least ten counts. The CDR3 spells CSVLAGAALYNEQFF. In nucleotides, the CDR3 is TGCAGTGTCCTGGCCGGGGCAGCCCTTTACAATGAGCAGTTCTTC. This sequence joins TRBV20-1 and TRBJ2-1; D possibly matches TRBD1 or TRBD2 (5 bases each). V dropped 7 bases and J dropped 4 bases, with 20 bases sitting between them. The germline CDR1 and CDR2 sequences are DFQATT and SNEGSKA (reference sequence). There are 15 residues in the CDR3.

V usage is TRBV7-8 and J usage is TRBJ2-1, with 11 bases matching TRBD2. From germline, CDR1 is SGHVS and CDR2 FQNEAQ. Trimming took 5 bases from V and 8 from J; bases not matched to a gene: 11. There are 16 residues in the CDR3. The CDR3 nucleotides read TGTGCCAGCAGCAAGCCTACTAGCGGGAGCGGCGATGAGCAGTTCTTC. Amino acids: CASSKPTSGSGDEQFF.

The rearrangement uses TRBV7-2 and TRBJ2-5; TRBD1 matches 9 bases. This CDR3 is 15 amino acids long. In germline, CDR1 is SGHTA, CDR2 FQGNSA. V lost 3 bases and J lost 2; bases outside the gene matches: 4. CDR3 protein: CASSFRQGGQETQYF. As DNA, the CDR3 is TGTGCCAGCAGCTTCCGACAGGGGGGGCAAGAGACCCAGTACTTC.

V usage is TRBV2 and J usage is TRBJ2-7, with 8 bases that match TRBD1. CDR3 length equals 14 residues. V lost 6 bases, J lost 6 bases, and 10 bases stayed unmatched. Looked up from germline, CDR1 is SNHLY and CDR2 is FYNNEI. As DNA, the CDR3 is TGTGCCAGCAGCACCGGGACAGGCAGGAGCGAGCAGTACTTC. This codes for CASSTGTGRSEQYF.

In this sample, this clonotype turned up a few times. The rearrangement joins TRBV20-1 to TRBJ2-1, with 8 bases that match TRBD2. Trimming took 5 bases from V and 3 from J; bases not matched to a gene: 12. From germline, CDR1 is DFQATT and CDR2 SNEGSKA (reference sequence). This CDR3 is 16 amino acids long. CDR3 region: CSAYPRASGFYNEQFF. The CDR3 DNA sequence: TGCAGTGCTTACCCCCGGGCTAGCGGGTTCTACAATGAGCAGTTCTTC.

At least ten counts were recorded for this clonotype. The J gene is TRBJ1-2, the V gene TRBV29-1; TRBD1 matches at 8 bases. Per germline, CDR1 SQVTM and CDR2 ANQGSEA. The V gene end was trimmed by 6 bases and the J gene end by 4 bases; junction bases not matched to a gene: 7. This CDR3 has 13 residues. In nucleotides, the CDR3 is TGCAGCGTCGCCGGACAGGGCGGCTATGGCTACACCTTC. Translated: CSVAGQGGYGYTF. Together with reference TRBV29-1 and TRBJ1-2, the CDR3 gives the full variable domain: SAVISQKPSRDICQRGTSLTIQCQVDSQVTMMFWYRQQPGQSLTLIATANQGSEATYESGFVIDKFPISRPNLTFSTLTVSNMSPEDSSIYLCSVAGQGGYGYTFGSGTRLTVV.

This rearrangement joins TRBV5-6 to TRBJ2-7; D is perhaps TRBD2 (5 bases). CDR1 and CDR2 from the germline V gene are SGHDT and YYEEEE. The CDR3 covers 13 residues. V was trimmed by 4 bases and J by 3 bases, leaving 11 bases between them. CDR3 DNA: TGTGCCAGCAGCACCCCGGCGGGCTACGAGCAGTACTTC. Its translation is CASSTPAGYEQYF.

The chain joins TRBV18 to TRBJ2-3, with a tentative D call TRBD2 (6 bases). V lost 2 bases, J lost 11 bases, and 11 bases lay in between. This CDR3 has 12 residues. Germline V gene data show CDR1 as KGHSH and CDR2 as LQKENI. The CDR3 nucleotides read TGTGCCAGCTCACCAGGACTCGGGGGGCAGTATTTT. Translating gives CASSPGLGGQYF.

The chain combines TRBV7-8 with TRBJ2-2, with D perhaps TRBD1 (6 bases). CDR3 size: 15 residues. CDR1 is SGHVS and CDR2 is FQNEAQ in the germline V gene. V shed 5 bases and J shed 3 bases, with 13 bases lying between them. CDR3 protein: CASSLSDRHTGELFF. The CDR3, as DNA: TGTGCCAGCAGCCTCTCCGACAGGCACACCGGGGAGCTGTTTTTT.

As concerns this clonotype: One end of the junction fails to match germline, which may point to a read error. This chain connects TRBV7-9 to TRBJ1-1, with 9 bases lining up with TRBD1. Germline assignment: CDR1 SEHNR and CDR2 FQNEAQ (reference sequence). The length of the CDR3 is 15 residues. The CDR3 region is CASSTPQGAGTEPFF. In nucleotides, the CDR3 is TGTGCCAGCAGCACACCACAGGGGGCAGGAACTGAACCTTTCTTT.

The table lists this clonotype with a few counts. The rearrangement uses TRBV20-1 and TRBJ2-3; unclear D gene. V was cut by 0 bases and J by 1 base, with 20 bases left in between. The CDR3 loop spans 18 amino acids. The germline gives CDR1 DFQATT, CDR2 SNEGSKA (reference sequence). The CDR3 loop is CSARDDPQETFRTDTQYF. Here the CDR3 DNA reads TGCAGTGCTAGAGATGATCCCCAGGAAACTTTCCGCACAGATACGCAGTATTTT.

J is TRBJ2-5 and V is TRBV25-1; 9 bases match TRBD1. J gave up 5 bases and V 4 bases, and 14 bases lay outside the gene matches. CDR1 MGHDK and CDR2 SYGVNS come from the germline V gene. The CDR3 runs 17 residues. The CDR3 loop is CASSATPGQGSGETQYF. CDR3 bases: TGTGCCAGCAGTGCGACTCCGGGACAGGGTTCTGGGGAGACCCAGTACTTC.

This clonotype was recorded at least ten times. The chain links TRBV3-1 to TRBJ2-3; perhaps D is TRBD1 or TRBD2 (5 bases each). This CDR3 is 13 amino acids long. Germline CDR1 is LGHDT and CDR2 is YNNKEL (reference sequence). The V and J ends lost 4 bases and 10 bases respectively, with 15 bases between them. CDR3 bases: TGTGCCAGCAGCCGAGGGGCAGATAGTTCGCAGTATTTT. Protein sequence: CASSRGADSSQYF.

The table lists this clonotype with a few counts. The chain couples TRBV13 to TRBJ2-1; 13 nucleotides align to TRBD2. This CDR3 spans 18 amino acids. Germline V gene data show CDR1 as PRHDT and CDR2 as FYEKMQ (reference sequence). The junction had 13 bases not matched to a gene; V was cut back by 3 bases and J by 8 bases. CDR3 sequence reads: CASSFPVTSGGASDEQFF. The CDR3 DNA follows: TGTGCCAGCAGCTTTCCGGTCACTAGCGGGGGGGCCTCAGATGAGCAGTTCTTC.

The chain joins TRBV11-2 to TRBJ2-1, with unresolved D. CDR3 size: 13 residues. V dropped 4 bases and J dropped 1 base, with 5 bases sitting between them. From germline, CDR1 is SGHAT and CDR2 FQNNGV. Here the CDR3 reads CASSSASYNEQFF. The CDR3 DNA reads TGTGCCAGCAGCTCGGCTTCCTACAATGAGCAGTTCTTC.

This clonotype was observed at least ten times. The chain combines TRBV5-1 with TRBJ2-2; D gene ambiguous. Trimming pared 8 bases from V and 4 bases from J, leaving 9 bases between. The CDR3 is made up of 12 amino acids. Germline V gene lookup returns CDR1 SGHRS and CDR2 YFSETQ. The DNA of the CDR3 is TGCGCCAGTTCAACGGGCACCGGGGAGCTGTTTTTT. It yields the protein CASSTGTGELFF.

This clonotype was observed a handful of times. This chain links TRBV3-1 with TRBJ2-1; a weak D match, TRBD1 (6 bases). Germline V gene sequence: CDR1 LGHDT, CDR2 YNNKEL (reference sequence). This CDR3 is 11 amino acids long. Trimming removed 8 bases at V and 10 bases at J, with 12 bases between. Here the CDR3 reads CASGPRGEQFF. The CDR3 nucleotides are TGTGCCAGCGGCCCTAGGGGGGAGCAGTTCTTC.